This entry lists 22 T cell receptor beta chains sequenced from one sample in a study of shared clonotypes between healthy human individuals. Generated by immunoSEQ multiplex PCR, the TCRdb table keeps only in-frame clones and is missing some. The sample yields about 2 million clones, roughly 95% seen once. CD45RO-negative, CCR7-positively selected cells formed the naive CD8 fraction, excluding terminally differentiated effector memory CD45RA+ cells. Material for sequencing was naive CD8+ T cells sorted from blood. The receptor source for this set is a man between 18 and 29 years old in good health.

V gene TRBV9 combines with J gene TRBJ2-1; D is undetermined. The ends were cut back, 0 bases at V and 6 bases at J, with 10 bases in the middle. The CDR3 spans 14 residues. Germline CDR1 SGDLS, CDR2 YYNGEE. The chain's CDR3 is CASSVGVFGNEQFF. DNA of the CDR3: TGTGCCAGCAGCGTAGGTGTATTCGGCAATGAGCAGTTCTTC.

The V call is TRBV10-3, the J call TRBJ2-5; possible D gene TRBD1, 6 bases. This CDR3 is 15 amino acids long. V lost 7 bases and J lost 5, with 20 bases in between. CDR1 and CDR2 (germline): ENHRY, SYGVKD. The CDR3 region is CAIKGEPGDGETQYF. CDR3 DNA: TGTGCCATCAAGGGGGAACCAGGGGATGGGGAGACCCAGTACTTC.

The CDR3: CASSLVAPGLAGERYEQYF. For the CDR3, the DNA is TGTGCCAGCAGCTTAGTCGCTCCGGGACTAGCGGGAGAGAGGTACGAGCAGTACTTC. This chain joins TRBV7-9 and TRBJ2-7, with 14 nucleotides matching TRBD2. CDR3 size: 19 residues. The V gene's germline CDR1 is SEHNR and CDR2 FQNEAQ (reference sequence). V lost 1 base and J lost 4; bases outside the gene matches: 12.

CDR3 nucleotides: TGCAGCGTTGAAATAGTGGGGTACACCGGGGAGCTGTTTTTT. Protein product: CSVEIVGYTGELFF. The genes are TRBV29-1 and TRBJ2-2; the D is unclear. Germline V gene data show CDR1 as SQVTM and CDR2 as ANQGSEA. The CDR3 totals 14 residues. V was cut by 2 bases and J by 3 bases, with 10 bases left in between.

Here the CDR3 DNA reads TGTGCCAGCTGTGGGGAGCCAAACAATGAGCAGTTCTTC. This sequence encodes CASCGEPNNEQFF. The J gene is TRBJ2-1, the V gene TRBV7-9; D may be TRBD2 (5 bases). This CDR3 is built from 13 residues. Germline CDR1 is SEHNR and CDR2 is FQNEAQ (reference sequence). V lost 8 bases and J lost 5, with 13 bases in between.

The chain couples TRBV10-3 to TRBJ2-3; 10 positions match TRBD2. V gave up 8 bases and J gave up 1 base; unmatched junction bases: 3. CDR3 length equals 14 residues. Germline-derived CDR1 and CDR2 are ENHRY and SYGVKD. The CDR3 region is CAILSGGGTDTQYF. CDR3 coding DNA: TGTGCCATCTTGAGCGGGGGGGGCACAGATACGCAGTATTTT.

This chain connects TRBV7-9 to TRBJ2-7; TRBD2 matches 11 bases. V was clipped by 1 base and J by 4 bases; unmatched bases: 3. This CDR3 region has 15 residues. Germline V CDR1 and CDR2: SEHNR, FQNEAQ (reference sequence). The CDR3 reads CASSLVAGGQYEQYF. CDR3 DNA sequence: TGTGCCAGCAGCTTAGTAGCGGGGGGGCAATACGAGCAGTACTTC.

The rearrangement links TRBV28 to TRBJ1-2, with a tentative D call TRBD1 (5 bases). This CDR3 contains 14 residues. Germline V gene lookup returns CDR1 MDHEN and CDR2 SYDVKM. The V and J ends lost 5 bases and 3 bases respectively, with 13 bases between them. The CDR3 DNA reads TGTGCCAGCAGTCCTCCCGGGGACTACTATGGCTACACCTTC. Amino acids: CASSPPGDYYGYTF.

The V call is TRBV19, the J call TRBJ1-6; D is unclear. Germline CDR1 LNHDA, CDR2 SQIVND (reference sequence). Between the trimmed V and J ends, which lost 6 bases and 10 bases, there was a span of 13 bases. The CDR3 consists of 13 residues. This CDR3 reads CASREGIYSPLHF. The DNA of the CDR3 is TGTGCCAGTAGGGAGGGCATCTACTCACCCCTCCACTTT.

The CDR3 coding sequence is TGTGCCAGCAGGGGGGGACAGGGGTGGGCGTACGAGCAGTACTTC. Protein product: CASRGGQGWAYEQYF. The genes are TRBV28 and TRBJ2-7; 10 bases match TRBD1. V shed 6 bases, J shed 4 bases, and the junction held 9 bases outside the gene matches. CDR3 length: 15 amino acids. CDR1 and CDR2 from the germline V gene are MDHEN and SYDVKM.

The chain recombines TRBV9 with TRBJ2-7; 10 positions match TRBD1. The CDR3 sequence is 17 residues long. V trimming: 2 bases; J trimming: 2 bases; junction bases outside the gene matches: 10. Germline CDR1 SGDLS, CDR2 YYNGEE. The CDR3 is CASSVGSAGQGPYEQYF. As DNA, the CDR3 is TGTGCCAGCAGCGTCGGATCGGCGGGACAGGGGCCCTACGAGCAGTACTTC.

This sequence joins TRBV7-2 and TRBJ2-3, with 8 nucleotides matching TRBD2. The germline V gene has CDR1 SGHTA and CDR2 FQGNSA. The CDR3 runs to 16 residues. V lost 1 base, J lost 3 bases, and 6 bases stayed unmatched. The CDR3 DNA is TGTGCCAGCAGCTTAGTGGCGGGGGGTGAGACAGATACGCAGTATTTT. As protein: CASSLVAGGETDTQYF.

The chain is built from TRBV5-1 and TRBJ2-1; D gene ambiguous. CDR1 is SGHRS and CDR2 is YFSETQ in the germline V gene. Trimming took 0 bases from V and 8 from J, leaving 15 bases between them. The CDR3 has 15 amino acids. The CDR3 nucleotides are TGCGCCAGCAGCTTGGCCTTAGCTTTAACCGATGAGCAGTTCTTC. Translated, it gives CASSLALALTDEQFF.

As concerns this clone: Other DNA sequences within the sample encode an identical CDR3. The CDR3 coding sequence is TGTGCCAGCAGCGTAGCAGGGGTCGGCTACGAGCAGTACTTC. Its protein is CASSVAGVGYEQYF. This chain connects TRBV9 to TRBJ2-7; TRBD1 is a possible D gene (6 bases). V was cut by 0 bases and J by 3 bases, with 10 bases left in between. The V gene's germline CDR1 is SGDLS and CDR2 YYNGEE. This CDR3 is 14 amino acids long.

V is TRBV10-3 and J is TRBJ1-1; D is unclear. Trimming removed 0 bases at V and 6 bases at J, with 11 bases between. The CDR3 runs to 14 residues. Germline-derived CDR1 and CDR2 are ENHRY and SYGVKD. The CDR3 region has the DNA TGTGCCATCAGTGAGTCGACGGGTTTGTCTGAAGCTTTCTTT. It translates to CAISESTGLSEAFF.

This sequence joins TRBV1 and TRBJ2-7; TRBD1 is taken as the D call from the table, unchecked against the DNA. TRBV1 is termed a pseudogene. This CDR3 spans 15 amino acids. The CDR3 nucleotides are TGCACCAGCAGCTTGGCGGGACAGGGGGCGTTAGAGCAGTACTTC. It specifies CTSSLAGQGALEQYF.

The CDR3 DNA reads as TGTGCCAGCAGTGAATTTGGGGGGCAAGATGAAAAACTGTTTTTT. It is translated as CASSEFGGQDEKLFF. The chain combines TRBV25-1 with TRBJ1-4; D might be TRBD1 (6 bases). V lost 1 base and J lost 6, with 12 bases in between. This CDR3 spans 15 amino acids. Germline CDR1 and CDR2: MGHDK and SYGVNS.

The chain links TRBV11-2 to TRBJ1-6; D ambiguous. Between the trimmed V and J ends, which lost 4 bases and 9 bases, there was a span of 16 bases. This CDR3 region has 15 residues. Germline CDR1 is SGHAT and CDR2 is FQNNGV. The CDR3 protein is CASSWAADYGSPLHF. The CDR3 bases are TGTGCCAGCAGCTGGGCGGCAGATTACGGTTCACCCCTCCACTTT. Supplemented by reference TRBV11-2 and TRBJ1-6, the full variable domain reads EAGVAQSPRYKIIEKRQSVAFWCNPISGHATLYWYQQILGQGPKLLIQFQNNGVVDDSQLPKDRFSAERLKGVDSTLKIQPAKLEDSAVYLCASSWAADYGSPLHFGNGTRLTVT.

This chain links TRBV5-6 with TRBJ2-7, with D possibly TRBD1 on 5 matching bases. V lost 0 bases, J lost 6 bases, and 16 bases lay in between. This CDR3 is 15 amino acids long. Germline V CDR1 and CDR2: SGHDT, YYEEEE. CDR3 in amino acids: CASSLVVSGPGEQYF. DNA of the CDR3: TGTGCCAGCAGCTTGGTGGTGTCAGGGCCTGGCGAGCAGTACTTC.

V and J are TRBV5-4 and TRBJ2-5; TRBD2 is a possible D gene (6 bases). Germline loops: CDR1 SGHNT, CDR2 YYREEE (reference sequence). Trimming removed 5 bases from V and 5 bases from J, with 19 bases in between. The CDR3 has 15 amino acids. The CDR3 sequence: CASSYPGGMGETQYF. The CDR3 nucleotides read TGTGCCAGCAGTTACCCCGGGGGTATGGGGGAGACCCAGTACTTC.

This chain connects TRBV2 to TRBJ2-1; a possible D gene is TRBD2 (6 bases). This CDR3 is built from 14 residues. Trimming removed 8 bases from V and 0 bases from J, with 11 bases in between. Germline assignment: CDR1 SNHLY and CDR2 FYNNEI. The CDR3, as DNA: TGTGCCAGCGGTCCTAGCGCCTCCTACAATGAGCAGTTCTTC. Translated: CASGPSASYNEQFF.

The rearrangement uses TRBV28 and TRBJ2-7; TRBD1 agrees at 7 bases. The CDR3 sequence is 16 residues long. Trimming at V came to 3 bases and at J to 7 bases, leaving 15 bases not matched to a gene. Germline CDR1 MDHEN, CDR2 SYDVKM. The CDR3 DNA sequence: TGTGCCAGCAGTTTCTCCCGGGACAGAACCGGCCCAGAGCAGTACTTC. Protein: CASSFSRDRTGPEQYF.